These T cell receptor beta chains were read from a single sample in a study of T cell changes during pregnancy in multiple sclerosis. Clones were read by immunoSEQ multiplex PCR, and TCRdb kept only the in-frame ones, dropping some. The sample gives tens of thousands of clones, roughly 90% of which show up once; roughly 3.9% is in the top ten. The specimen comprised peripheral blood, sampled after pregnancy. These receptors were collected from a female donor in good health, enrolled as a control in a pregnancy study. CDR3s leave out the opening cysteine and the closing phenylalanine or tryptophan.

J: TRBJ1-1
V: TRBV13
CDR3: ASSERDTLNTEAF

J: TRBJ2-3
V: TRBV5-1
CDR3: ASSLAEGSGGDTQY

J: TRBJ1-5
V: TRBV21-1
CDR3: ASSPGTGKGGNQPQH

J: TRBJ2-7
V: TRBV27
CDR3: ASSPILEYQQY

J: TRBJ2-1
V: TRBV9
CDR3: ASSVATEGQGADEQF

J: TRBJ2-7
V: TRBV2
CDR3: ASSDQGPIEQY

J: TRBJ1-3
V: TRBV4-3
CDR3: ASSARGGAGNTIY

J: TRBJ2-7
V: TRBV7-2
CDR3: ASSLRVAGEYEQY

J: TRBJ1-6
V: TRBV13
CDR3: ASSSAGVPLH

J: TRBJ2-5
V: TRBV2
CDR3: ASTGGRIQETQY

J: TRBJ1-5
V: TRBV19
CDR3: ASSILQGSPQH

J: TRBJ2-1
V: TRBV7-9
CDR3: ASTLAGGGDEQF

J: TRBJ2-3
V: TRBV9
CDR3: ASSVGAGTLDTQY

J: TRBJ2-1
V: TRBV4-1
CDR3: ASSQHVATYNEQF

J: TRBJ2-2
V: TRBV7-8
CDR3: ASSQRENLAGELF

J: TRBJ2-3
V: TRBV19
CDR3: ASSISRGGSTDTQY

J: TRBJ2-6
V: TRBV4-3
CDR3: ASSQEGGTGANVLT

J: TRBJ2-7
V: TRBV29-1
CDR3: SVSQGDPYEQY

J: TRBJ2-3
V: TRBV6-1
CDR3: ASSGGLAGRLDTQY

J: TRBJ1-4
V: TRBV15
CDR3: ATSSGGQGTNEKLF

J: TRBJ2-2
V: TRBV7-9
CDR3: ASSLSLAGGPHTGELF

J: TRBJ2-3
V: TRBV7-7
CDR3: ASSPRGYTDTQY

J: TRBJ1-6
V: TRBV18
CDR3: ASSPLGQQRNSPLH

J: TRBJ2-7
V: TRBV6-1
CDR3: ASIGRGNYEQY

J: TRBJ2-2
V: TRBV2
CDR3: ASCTENTGELF

J: TRBJ2-7
V: TRBV28
CDR3: ASSLRGIHYEQY

J: TRBJ1-2
V: TRBV7-9
CDR3: ASSLSTRGHSYGYT

J: TRBJ2-3
V: TRBV2
CDR3: ASSEVRLASDTQY

J: TRBJ2-2
V: TRBV23-1
CDR3: ASSQSEGTGVNGELF

J: TRBJ2-5
V: TRBV25-1
CDR3: ASSEQYQETQY

J: TRBJ1-4
V: TRBV11-2
CDR3: ASSWGATNEKLF

J: TRBJ1-4
V: TRBV6-6
CDR3: ASSYSMAGAGEKLF

J: TRBJ1-2
V: TRBV27
CDR3: ASSYRGEYGYT

J: TRBJ2-7
V: TRBV7-7
CDR3: ASSLGAGTGGEQY

J: TRBJ2-1
V: TRBV5-1
CDR3: ASSPTSGSHYEQF

J: TRBJ1-3
V: TRBV9
CDR3: ASSVGARVGGNTIY

J: TRBJ2-2
V: TRBV28
CDR3: ASSLGDRPTGELF

J: TRBJ1-5
V: TRBV6-4
CDR3: ASSEMTMSNQPQH

J: TRBJ2-1
V: TRBV5-1
CDR3: ASSLLLAWNEQF

J: TRBJ2-7
V: TRBV10-2
CDR3: ASSSSGNEQY

J: TRBJ2-3
V: TRBV29-1
CDR3: SVERREGFADTQY

J: TRBJ1-3
V: TRBV19
CDR3: ASRTPGTKYTIY

J: TRBJ1-2
V: TRBV6-5
CDR3: ASSSMMGDYGYT

J: TRBJ2-7
V: TRBV11-2
CDR3: ASSSWPTGSYEQY

J: TRBJ2-7
V: TRBV15
CDR3: ATSSFLWGERYEQY

J: TRBJ1-1
V: TRBV27
CDR3: ATGTGQWETEAF

J: TRBJ1-1
V: TRBV6-6
CDR3: ASSEGQNTEAF

J: TRBJ2-7
V: TRBV7-2
CDR3: ASSFNRAGQY